The 32 T cell receptor beta chains in this list originate from one sample, sequenced in a study of breast tumors, draining lymph nodes, adjacent tissues. TCRdb reprocessed the multiplex PCR reads with MiXCR, giving one entry per CDR3 protein. The sample yields more than 50,000 distinct CDR3 sequences, 40% to 55% seen once. The sequencing sample was made of breast tumor tissue. The source is a female donor with breast cancer. Some clones in this sample may be carry-over from other donors' samples.

This clonotype came up many times. V gene TRBV19 combines with J gene TRBJ2-5; D not resolved. Deletions cut 10 bases from V and 5 bases from J, with 17 bases between. Germline V lookup: CDR1 LNHDA, CDR2 SQIVND (reference sequence). CDR3 size: 13 residues. The CDR3 region is CATRFAAQETQYF. The CDR3 DNA follows: TGTGCCACCAGGTTTGCAGCCCAGGAGACCCAGTACTTC. Looking up the rest from reference TRBV19 and TRBJ2-5 gives the full variable domain: DGGITQSPKYLFRKEGQNVTLSCEQNLNHDAMYWYRQDPGQGLRLIYYSQIVNDFQKGDIAEGYSVSREKKESFPLTVTSAQKNPTAFYLCATRFAAQETQYFGPGTRLLVL.

This clonotype was counted many times. V is TRBV6-1 and J is TRBJ1-2; possible D gene TRBD1, 6 bases. Trimming removed 1 base at V and 3 bases at J, with 12 bases between. Germline V lookup: CDR1 MNHNS, CDR2 SASEGT. The CDR3 has 15 residues. CDR3 in amino acids: CASSEGGQFYYGYTF. In nucleotides, the CDR3 is TGTGCCAGCAGTGAAGGCGGACAGTTTTACTATGGCTACACCTTC.

V gene TRBV5-1 combines with J gene TRBJ2-1, with D hard to call. This CDR3 contains 14 residues. V was pared by 0 bases and J by 5 bases, with 9 bases between. Germline V CDR1 and CDR2: SGHRS, YFSETQ. CDR3 sequence (DNA): TGCGCCAGCAGCTTGGCACTGGACCACAATGAGCAGTTCTTC. This gives the protein CASSLALDHNEQFF.

This clonotype showed up many times. The genes are TRBV2 and TRBJ1-2, with TRBD1 as a possible D gene (6 bases). The germline gives CDR1 SNHLY, CDR2 FYNNEI. The CDR3 contains 13 residues. V lost 2 bases to trimming and J lost 8 bases, with 12 bases between them. The CDR3 coding sequence is TGTGCCAGCAGTGAACCCTACAGGGACGGCTACACCTTC. It encodes CASSEPYRDGYTF.

This clonotype has at least ten counts. The rearrangement uses TRBV2 and TRBJ2-7; 7 nucleotides align to TRBD2. Germline loops: CDR1 SNHLY, CDR2 FYNNEI. V shed 2 bases and J 6 bases; nucleotides not matched to a gene: 10. The CDR3 consists of 15 residues. CDR3 loop: CASSEQSQGGSEQYF. The CDR3 bases are TGTGCCAGCAGTGAACAAAGTCAGGGAGGGAGCGAGCAGTACTTC.

The sample holds many counts of this clonotype. The chain couples TRBV14 to TRBJ2-5; 8 nucleotides align to TRBD2. V lost 0 bases, J lost 5 bases, and 8 bases stayed unmatched. The CDR3 spans 16 residues. From germline, CDR1 is SGHDN and CDR2 FVKESK. CDR3 sequence reads: CASSQEFSGGGETQYF. In DNA form, the CDR3 reads TGTGCCAGCAGCCAAGAATTCAGCGGGGGAGGCGAGACCCAGTACTTC.

This clonotype was recorded many times. The chain recombines TRBV7-6 with TRBJ2-7; TRBD1 agrees at 11 bases. The CDR3 spans 16 residues. The junction had 8 bases not matched to a gene; V was cut back by 4 bases and J by 3 bases. Germline V gene sequence: CDR1 SGHVS, CDR2 FNYEAQ. CDR3 sequence reads: CASSSLAGTGGYEQYF. The CDR3 DNA reads as TGTGCCAGCAGCTCCCTTGCTGGGACAGGGGGCTACGAGCAGTACTTC.

This clonotype came up many times. The CDR3 bases are TGTGCCAGCAGCTCCGGACAGGGGGTTCCCGGGGAGCTGTTTTTT. It is translated as CASSSGQGVPGELFF. The rearrangement links TRBV11-3 to TRBJ2-2; 10 nucleotides agree with TRBD1. V was clipped by 4 bases and J by 6 bases; unmatched bases: 5. The CDR3 covers 15 residues. Germline assignment: CDR1 SGHNT and CDR2 YENEEA.

This clonotype was detected ten times or more. A much larger clone differs by one base, so this may be a read error. The chain couples TRBV20-1 to TRBJ1-6, with D perhaps TRBD1 (5 bases). The CDR3 contains 15 residues. Germline V gives CDR1 DFQATT, CDR2 SNEGSKA (reference sequence). The CDR3 loop is CSARVRDDYTSPLHF. The CDR3 coding sequence is TGCAGTGCTAGAGTTCGGGACGACTATACTTCACCCCTCCACTTT.

This clonotype has ten or more counts. The genes are TRBV7-2 and TRBJ1-1; 9 nucleotides agree with TRBD1. The CDR3 is made up of 12 amino acids. V lost 3 bases, J lost 11 bases, and 4 bases stayed unmatched. From germline, CDR1 is SGHTA and CDR2 FQGNSA. CDR3 bases: TGTGCCAGCAGCTTGGGACAGGGCTTCGCTTTCTTT. It is translated as CASSLGQGFAFF.

Remarks on this clonotype: The CDR3 end shows no conserved phenylalanine or tryptophan, and so a read error is likely. The rearrangement joins TRBV2 to TRBJ1-2; 8 nucleotides align to TRBD1. The V segment lost 3 bases and the J segment 3 bases; nucleotides outside the gene matches: 3. The CDR3 loop spans 14 amino acids. Germline V CDR1 and CDR2: SNHLY, FYNNEI. CDR3 nucleotide sequence: TGTGCCAGCAGTGATCAGGGGGCCTACTATGGCTACACCTCC. Residues: CASSDQGAYYGYTS.

In its sample, this clonotype was seen many times. The J gene is TRBJ2-1, the V gene TRBV5-1; perhaps TRBD2 as D (5 bases). The CDR3 is 13 residues long. CDR1 is SGHRS and CDR2 is YFSETQ in the germline V gene. V lost 1 base, J lost 9 bases, and 11 bases lay in between. CDR3: CASSLRGYGEQFF. Here the CDR3 DNA reads TGCGCCAGCAGCTTGCGAGGGTATGGTGAGCAGTTCTTC.

This clonotype was observed at least ten times. V and J are TRBV3-2 and TRBJ1-5. TRBV3-2 is a pseudogene segment. CDR3 length equals 15 residues. The CDR3 DNA follows: TGTGCCAGCAGCCAAGACGGCCTTTCGGCGGAGCCCCAGCATTTT. This sequence encodes CASSQDGLSAEPQHF.

As regards this clonotype: At one end the junction does not follow the germline gene, possibly because of a read error. The V gene is TRBV6-5, the J gene TRBJ2-7; D possibly corresponds to TRBD2 (6 bases). This CDR3 comprises 13 residues. Germline-derived CDR1 and CDR2 are MNHEY and SVGAGI. The CDR3 nucleotides read TGTGCCAGCAGTGGCCCCGGGGGAAACGAGCAGCACTTC. Encoded protein: CASSGPGGNEQHF.

This clonotype was seen only once. This sequence joins TRBV9 and TRBJ1-6; maybe TRBD1 (5 bases). The CDR3 totals 16 residues. Germline V gene sequence: CDR1 SGDLS, CDR2 YYNGEE. Between the trimmed V and J ends, which lost 3 bases and 6 bases, there was a span of 16 bases. CDR3 amino acids: CASSESTGGFNSPLHF. Here the CDR3 DNA reads TGTGCCAGCAGCGAGTCCACGGGGGGTTTTAATTCACCCCTCCACTTT.

V usage is TRBV10-3 and J usage is TRBJ1-2; D not resolved. The CDR3 runs 13 residues. Trimming took 2 bases from V and 8 from J, leaving 12 bases between them. CDR1 is ENHRY, CDR2 SYGVKD, per germline. CDR3: CAISELNLSGYTF. CDR3 DNA sequence: TGTGCCATCAGTGAGCTGAATCTCTCCGGCTACACCTTC.

Note on this clonotype: With a much larger clone just one base away, this may be a read error. This sequence joins TRBV6-5 and TRBJ1-2, with a possible D match to TRBD1 (5 bases). Germline loops: CDR1 MNHEY, CDR2 SVGAGI. The CDR3 sequence is 14 residues long. Written as DNA, the CDR3 is TGTGCCAGCAGTCCGGGCGCAGGGCGGTATGGCTACGCCTTC. Amino acid sequence: CASSPGAGRYGYAF.

This clonotype was observed many times. It may be a read error: a sequence one base away is much more abundant. This chain links TRBV7-2 with TRBJ2-5; 9 bases align to TRBD2. Germline CDR1 and CDR2: SGHTA and FQGNSA. The CDR3 extends over 17 amino acids. The V and J ends lost 3 bases and 9 bases, in that order; junction bases with no gene match: 17. The CDR3 coding sequence is TGTGCCAGCAGCTTTAGGTTCACGCGGGGGGGCACGGAGCCCCAGTACTTC. Translated: CASSFRFTRGGTEPQYF.

This clonotype was detected many times. This chain connects TRBV4-1 to TRBJ2-2; either TRBD1 or TRBD2 may supply D (5 bases each). The CDR3 runs 18 residues. Trimming removed 0 bases at V and 7 bases at J, with 21 bases between. Germline loops: CDR1 MGHRA, CDR2 YSYEKL. This chain's CDR3 is CASSQDHRGTGRGGELFF. The CDR3 coding sequence is TGCGCCAGCAGCCAAGATCATCGGGGCACAGGTCGTGGCGGGGAGCTGTTTTTT.

Of note for this clonotype: One junction end does not reproduce the germline sequence, and a read error may be involved. The chain is built from TRBV5-1 and TRBJ2-6; perhaps TRBD1 as D (6 bases). Germline V CDR1 and CDR2: SGHRS, YFSETQ. This CDR3 comprises 12 residues. CDR3: CASSLGQVTEAF. The DNA for the CDR3 is TGCGCCAGCAGCTTGGGACAGGTCACTGAAGCTTTC.

The chain recombines TRBV5-4 with TRBJ2-2, with 7 bases fitting TRBD1. This CDR3 region has 20 residues. Germline V gene lookup returns CDR1 SGHNT and CDR2 YYREEE (reference sequence). Germline trimming cut 5 bases from V and 3 bases from J; bases unmatched to any gene: 22. The CDR3 protein is CASRKKYVTGVNGYTGELFF. CDR3 in DNA: TGTGCCAGCAGGAAGAAATACGTTACAGGGGTAAATGGCTACACCGGGGAGCTGTTTTTT.

This rearrangement joins TRBV7-2 to TRBJ2-3; possible D gene TRBD1, 5 bases. CDR3 length: 19 amino acids. Germline CDR1 and CDR2: SGHTA and FQGNSA. V lost 5 bases, J lost 0 bases, and 24 bases lay in between. The CDR3 coding sequence is TGTGCCAGCAGCAAAAGGGGAATTTTCGCGACACCCAGCACAGATACGCAGTATTTT. The encoded protein is CASSKRGIFATPSTDTQYF.

This clonotype was detected ten times or more. J is TRBJ1-5 and V is TRBV19, with 9 positions matching TRBD1. There are 16 residues in the CDR3. Germline V gene sequence: CDR1 LNHDA, CDR2 SQIVND (reference sequence). V was pared by 6 bases and J by 1 base, with 7 bases of the junction left unmatched. This CDR3 is CASSRDREGSNQPQHF. CDR3 bases: TGTGCCAGTAGCCGGGACAGGGAAGGCAGCAATCAGCCCCAGCATTTT.

Many counts were recorded for this clonotype. CDR3: CASSFGVHEQYF. The CDR3 DNA follows: TGTGCCAGCAGTTTTGGAGTTCACGAGCAGTACTTC. V is TRBV12-3 or TRBV12-4 and J is TRBJ2-7; no firm D call. The CDR3 extends over 12 amino acids. With 3 bases removed from V and 5 bases from J, the gap between germline ends came to 8 bases.

This clonotype occurred many times. The chain links TRBV29-1 to TRBJ2-2; a possible D gene is TRBD2 (5 bases). The CDR3 extends over 13 amino acids. From germline, CDR1 is SQVTM and CDR2 ANQGSEA. V dropped 7 bases and J dropped 4 bases, with 13 bases sitting between them. The CDR3 DNA is TGCAGCGGGATTACTAGTTCCACCGGGGAGCTGTTTTTT. Residues: CSGITSSTGELFF.

The chain couples TRBV7-8 to TRBJ2-7; TRBD1 or TRBD2 may be the D gene (6 bases each). Germline lookup yields CDR1 SGHVS and CDR2 FQNEAQ. V dropped 11 bases and J dropped 3 bases, with 14 bases sitting between them. CDR3 length equals 12 residues. CDR3 residues: CAGGGGYYEQYF. The CDR3 nucleotides read TGTGCCGGCGGAGGGGGGTACTACGAGCAGTACTTC.

A remark on this clonotype: The junction does not match germline at one end; this may be a read error. This chain uses TRBV20-1 with TRBJ2-2; either TRBD1 or TRBD2 may supply D (5 bases each). This CDR3 has 10 amino acids. CDR1 and CDR2 (germline): DFQATT, SNEGSKA (reference sequence). CDR3 sequence: CSARGGGLFF. DNA of the CDR3: TGCAGTGCTAGAGGTGGGGGGCTGTTTTTT.

The chain carries TRBV25-1 and TRBJ2-2, with D tentatively TRBD1 (5 bases). Germline V gene data show CDR1 as MGHDK and CDR2 as SYGVNS. The CDR3 runs to 13 residues. Trimming took off 8 bases at V and 6 bases at J, with 13 bases between the two ends. This CDR3 reads CASEDIYAGELFF. CDR3 sequence (DNA): TGTGCCAGCGAGGACATCTACGCCGGGGAGCTGTTTTTT.

This clonotype showed up many times. The V call is TRBV29-1, the J call TRBJ2-2; possible D gene TRBD1, 5 bases. Deletions cut 5 bases from V and 1 base from J, with 11 bases between. The CDR3 consists of 14 residues. Germline loops: CDR1 SQVTM, CDR2 ANQGSEA. CDR3 loop: CSVSQAMNTGELFF. CDR3 nucleotides: TGCAGCGTTTCACAGGCTATGAACACCGGGGAGCTGTTTTTT.

As to this clonotype: A much larger clone sits a single nucleotide away, making a read error possible. No conserved phenylalanine or tryptophan ends this CDR3, so it is likely a read error. The rearrangement joins TRBV18 to TRBJ1-5; D might be TRBD1 (5 bases). Germline V gene sequence: CDR1 KGHSH, CDR2 LQKENI. The ends were cut back, 3 bases at V and 5 bases at J, with 8 bases in the middle. The CDR3 has 13 residues. CDR3 residues: CASSPKTDQPQHL. CDR3 coding DNA: TGTGCCAGCTCACCTAAGACAGATCAGCCCCAGCATCTT.

This clonotype was seen many times. The V gene is TRBV11-3, the J gene TRBJ2-2; TRBD2 agrees at 8 bases. V lost 6 bases, J lost 8 bases, and 29 bases stayed unmatched. Germline CDR1 is SGHNT and CDR2 is YENEEA. This CDR3 region has 21 residues. CDR3: CASSPTPPSPPGTRGIGELFF. In nucleotides, the CDR3 is TGTGCCAGCAGTCCAACACCCCCATCCCCTCCCGGGACTAGGGGAATTGGGGAGCTGTTTTTT.

As to this clonotype: An end of the junction differs from the germline gene, which may be a read error. CDR3 coding DNA: TGTGCCATCAGCGACGCCCCGAACACCGGGGAGCCGTTTTTT. Its translation: CAISDAPNTGEPFF. The chain uses TRBV10-3 and TRBJ2-2, with D tentatively TRBD2 (5 bases). Germline V CDR1 and CDR2: ENHRY, SYGVKD. This CDR3 is built from 14 residues.